This T cell receptor beta chain was observed in a study of OX40 agonist ivuxolimab in advanced cancers. Study summary: Males comprised around 78% of the group, whose mean age was approximately 60 years (range roughly 20 to 85). Partial responses were achieved by three patients, one with hepatocellular carcinoma and two with cutaneous melanoma.

TCRdb's table, derived via immunoSEQ multiplex PCR, lists solely in-frame clones and lacks some. The table includes around 62,000 clones, 80% to 90% detected once. Regarding the study as a whole: In the 0.1 to 3.0 mg/kg range, CD4+ and CD8+ blood T cells had expanded clonally by week 6. Low normalized T-cell clonal expansion was also seen in some nonresponders.

As for this clone: Its antigen is not identified.

The CDR3 sequence is 19 residues long. The rearrangement links TRBV12-2 to TRBJ1-4; TRBD1 is the table's D call and was not checked against the DNA. TRBV12-2 is an annotated pseudogene. This TCR was recovered from an adult with an advanced solid tumor such as melanoma, head and neck, liver or kidney cancer. The source material was CD4+ or CD8+ T cells sorted from blood, sampled in a trial of the OX40 agonist ivuxolimab. The CDR3 bases are TGTGCAAGTCGCTTCAAGCCCGCCGGGACAGGGAAGAGGGGGGAAAAACTGTTTTTT. Translating gives CASRFKPAGTGKRGEKLFF.